The 20 T cell receptor beta chains below were found in one sample sequenced in a study of response to subunit inactivated influenza vaccine. A single record per CDR3 protein comes from TCRdb applying MiXCR to the RT-PCR reads. The sample records around 790,000 distinct CDR3 sequences, over 20% being singletons. The specimen was PBMCs from blood, collected 4 to 6 days after vaccination. These receptors came from a man aged 50 or older who received an inactivated influenza vaccine.

The chain carries TRBV7-9 and TRBJ2-7; TRBD1 matches at 9 bases. CDR1 SEHNR and CDR2 FQNEAQ come from the germline V gene (reference sequence). The CDR3 totals 13 residues. V trimming: 4 bases; J trimming: 6 bases; junction bases outside the gene matches: 4. The CDR3 coding sequence is TGTGCCAGCAGCTCGGGACAGGGTATCGAGCAGTACTTC. Translated: CASSSGQGIEQYF.

The CDR3 region is CASATTGSYEQYF. The CDR3, as DNA: TGTGCCAGCGCCACAACGGGCAGCTACGAGCAGTACTTC. This rearrangement joins TRBV12-3 or TRBV12-4 to TRBJ2-7; D not certain. The V end was cut by 8 bases, the J end by 3 bases, with 14 bases between. The CDR3 spans 13 residues.

There are a few counts of this clonotype. The chain recombines TRBV6-1 with TRBJ1-1; the D gene is possibly TRBD1 (6 bases). The CDR3 totals 13 residues. Germline V gene lookup returns CDR1 MNHNS and CDR2 SASEGT. V gave up 6 bases and J gave up 8 bases, with 16 bases separating them. The CDR3 bases are TGTGCCAGCAGAGCGGGGGGGGCAACCGAAGCTTTCTTT. This sequence encodes CASRAGGATEAFF.

The V call is TRBV20-1, the J call TRBJ2-3, with a possible D match to TRBD1 (5 bases). This CDR3 has 14 residues. V shed 5 bases and J shed 5 bases, with 17 bases lying between them. CDR1 and CDR2 (germline): DFQATT, SNEGSKA (reference sequence). As DNA, the CDR3 is TGCAGTGCTGCAGGGTCGACTGCCTTAGATACGCAGTATTTT. Protein: CSAAGSTALDTQYF.

The table lists this clonotype with a few counts. The chain couples TRBV28 to TRBJ2-5, with 7 bases matching TRBD1. The germline V gene encodes CDR1 MDHEN and CDR2 SYDVKM. The trim removed 5 bases at V and 10 bases at J, leaving 7 bases unmatched. The CDR3 length is 12 residues. This CDR3 reads CASSTGEMGQYF. The CDR3 coding sequence is TGTGCCAGCAGTACAGGGGAGATGGGCCAGTACTTC.

The genes are TRBV7-8 and TRBJ2-3; 12 nucleotides agree with TRBD2. J was trimmed by 4 bases and V by 8 bases; bases with no gene match: 4. CDR1 and CDR2 (germline): SGHVS, FQNEAQ. The CDR3 is 14 residues long. The CDR3 coding sequence is TGTGCCAGCGGGACTAGCGGGTCATCAGATACGCAGTATTTT. Translating gives CASGTSGSSDTQYF.

The CDR3: CATSRDPPRQPNEQFF. As DNA, the CDR3 is TGTGCCACCAGCAGAGATCCCCCCCGGCAGCCCAATGAGCAGTTCTTC. The chain employs TRBV15 and TRBJ2-1; D call uncertain. The CDR3 runs 16 residues. Germline assignment: CDR1 LNHNV and CDR2 YYDKDF (reference sequence). V lost 0 bases to trimming and J lost 6 bases, with 15 bases between them.

The rearrangement joins TRBV20-1 to TRBJ2-3, with a weak D call TRBD1 (6 bases). V lost 3 bases to trimming and J lost 2 bases, with 15 bases between them. Germline assignment: CDR1 DFQATT and CDR2 SNEGSKA (reference sequence). The CDR3 contains 15 residues. CDR3 protein: CSASDRTMNTDTQYF. CDR3 DNA sequence: TGCAGTGCTAGCGACAGGACCATGAACACAGATACGCAGTATTTT.

The sample holds a few counts of this clonotype. The chain links TRBV20-1 to TRBJ1-1; D possibly corresponds to TRBD1 (6 bases). V was cut by 1 base and J by 4 bases, with 16 bases left in between. CDR3 size: 15 residues. Germline lookup yields CDR1 DFQATT and CDR2 SNEGSKA (reference sequence). Here the CDR3 reads CSARGGAGVVTEAFF. CDR3 nucleotide sequence: TGCAGTGCTAGAGGAGGGGCAGGGGTGGTCACTGAAGCTTTCTTT.

This clonotype was picked up a small number of times. V and J are TRBV7-2 and TRBJ2-7, with a possible D match to TRBD2 (6 bases). CDR1 is SGHTA, CDR2 FQGNSA, per germline. Trimming shortened V by 1 base and J by 5 bases, and 9 bases separated the two germline ends. The CDR3 spans 13 residues. CDR3 sequence reads: CASSLVWRDEQYF. CDR3 bases: TGTGCCAGCAGCTTAGTCTGGAGGGACGAGCAGTACTTC.

CDR3 in amino acids: CASSFETGELFF. In nucleotides, the CDR3 is TGTGCCAGCAGTTTTGAGACCGGGGAGCTGTTTTTT. The chain couples TRBV12-3 or TRBV12-4 to TRBJ2-2; D is ambiguous. Trimming took 3 bases from V and 5 from J, leaving 4 bases between them. The CDR3 is 12 amino acids.

This clonotype was counted a few times. J is TRBJ2-7 and V is TRBV12-3 or TRBV12-4; no firm D call. Trimming cost V 3 bases and J 5 bases, with 11 bases left between them. The CDR3 totals 13 residues. The CDR3 is CASSFGPPDEQYF. The CDR3 nucleotides are TGTGCCAGCAGTTTTGGACCCCCGGACGAGCAGTACTTC.

The V gene is TRBV10-2, the J gene TRBJ1-1; TRBD1 is a possible D gene (5 bases). There are 13 residues in the CDR3. Germline V gene sequence: CDR1 WSHSY, CDR2 SAAADI. Trimming removed 8 bases from V and 4 bases from J, with 14 bases in between. CDR3 DNA sequence: TGCGCCAGCGGGGGTGAGTCGTTCACTGAAGCTTTCTTT. It encodes CASGGESFTEAFF.

The rearrangement uses TRBV29-1 and TRBJ1-1; unclear D gene. Trimming took off 7 bases at V and 4 bases at J, with 13 bases between the two ends. The CDR3 has 12 residues. Per the germline V gene, CDR1 is SQVTM and CDR2 is ANQGSEA. Here the CDR3 DNA reads TGCAGCGCCTTGGGCTCCCTCACTGAAGCTTTCTTT. Its translation: CSALGSLTEAFF. The full variable domain, in which reference TRBV29-1 and TRBJ1-1 provide the parts outside the CDR3, is SAVISQKPSRDICQRGTSLTIQCQVDSQVTMMFWYRQQPGQSLTLIATANQGSEATYESGFVIDKFPISRPNLTFSTLTVSNMSPEDSSIYLCSALGSLTEAFFGQGTRLTVV.

The V gene is TRBV6-1, the J gene TRBJ2-7, with 8 bases that match TRBD2. CDR1 and CDR2 (germline): MNHNS, SASEGT. The CDR3 has 15 residues. Germline trimming cut 8 bases from V and 4 bases from J; bases unmatched to any gene: 13. The chain's CDR3 is CASSAGGLYSYEQYF. CDR3 bases: TGTGCCAGCTCCGCGGGGGGCCTCTACTCATACGAGCAGTACTTC.

CDR3: CASSLDRLRFHEQFF. Here the CDR3 DNA reads TGCGCCAGCAGCTTGGACCGACTACGGTTCCATGAGCAGTTCTTC. This chain joins TRBV5-1 and TRBJ2-1, with a tentative D call TRBD2 (5 bases). The germline V gene has CDR1 SGHRS and CDR2 YFSETQ. This CDR3 has 15 residues. V lost 0 bases and J lost 8, with 15 bases in between.

The chain uses TRBV7-8 and TRBJ2-1, with 8 bases fitting TRBD2. CDR1 SGHVS and CDR2 FQNEAQ come from the germline V gene. Losses at the gene ends were 5 bases for V and 9 bases for J; bases not matched to a gene: 15. The CDR3 totals 16 residues. CDR3 nucleotides: TGTGCCAGCAGCCCCCTACTAGCGGCCCTTTGGGTTGAGCAGTTCTTC. Amino acid sequence: CASSPLLAALWVEQFF.

This chain joins TRBV30 and TRBJ2-5; TRBD1 agrees at 10 bases. CDR3 size: 12 residues. Germline V CDR1 and CDR2: GTSNPN, SVGIG (reference sequence). V shed 5 bases, J shed 6 bases, and the junction held 3 bases outside the gene matches. Here the CDR3 DNA reads TGTGCCTGGTCGGGACAGGGGAAGACCCAGTACTTC. This codes for CAWSGQGKTQYF.

In this sample, this clonotype turned up a few times. This rearrangement joins TRBV6-5 to TRBJ1-2; TRBD1 is a possible D gene (5 bases). The V end was cut by 10 bases, the J end by 4 bases, with 16 bases between. The CDR3 is 13 amino acids. Germline V gives CDR1 MNHEY, CDR2 SVGAGI. The CDR3 reads CATISEGPYGYTF. In nucleotides, the CDR3 is TGTGCCACCATTTCAGAGGGGCCCTATGGCTACACCTTC.

This rearrangement joins TRBV12-3 or TRBV12-4 to TRBJ2-7, with 7 positions matching TRBD1. With V trimmed by 4 bases and J by 7 bases, 10 bases remained unmatched. The CDR3 has 14 residues. The DNA of the CDR3 is TGTGCCAGCAGTTATCGGACAGGCGTCTGGGAGCAGTACTTC. As protein: CASSYRTGVWEQYF.